Listed below are T cell receptor beta chains from one sample, sequenced in a study of cytomegalovirus exposure and HLA in healthy donors. TCRdb's copy holds only in-frame clones and misses some; the assay was immunoSEQ multiplex PCR. The table has about 150,000 clones, approximately 79% seen once. The sample comprised PBMCs. These receptors were collected from a woman aged 25 to 39 in good health and CMV-seronegative. CDR3s include the opening cysteine and the closing phenylalanine or tryptophan. A D gene is named only where the DNA matches it firmly. Some rows have no size entry. The others give once, few or many, or a class for an expanded clone.

j_call d_call clone_size v_call cdr3_nt cdr3_aa
TRBJ2-7 - few TRBV5-1 TGCGCCAGCAGCTGGGACTTGGAGGAGCAGTACTTC CASSWDLEEQYF
TRBJ2-1 - - TRBV6-1 TGTGCCAGCAGTGAATATGGGAATAGCGGAGTTGAAGGGGATGAGCAGTTCTTC CASSEYGNSGVEGDEQFF
TRBJ2-3 TRBD1 few TRBV4-3 TGCGCCAGCAGCCAAGATTCAGGGGGAGATACGCAGTATTTT CASSQDSGGDTQYF
TRBJ1-6 - - TRBV4-1 TGCGCCAGCAGCCAAGAGAGGGGTGCGGGGAATTCACCCCTCCACTTT CASSQERGAGNSPLHF
TRBJ2-1 - - TRBV29-1 TGCAGCGTTCAGACGCGAGGGGGGGGAGTACAGAATGAGCAGTTCTTC CSVQTRGGGVQNEQFF
TRBJ2-1 - few TRBV28 TGTGCCAGCAGCTCCCCGCTCGGGACATCGGGAAGGAATGAGCAGTTCTTC CASSSPLGTSGRNEQFF
TRBJ2-1 - - TRBV9 TGTGCCAGCAGCGTAGTAAGCGGTAGCTCCTACAATGAGCAGTTCTTC CASSVVSGSSYNEQFF
TRBJ2-1 - - TRBV5-6 TGTGCCAGCAGCTACCGGGACAATGAGCAGTTCTTC CASSYRDNEQFF
TRBJ1-1 - few TRBV6-6 TGTGCCAGCACTCGGGTTAACACTGAAGCTTTCTTT CASTRVNTEAFF
TRBJ1-1 TRBD1 - TRBV6-5 TGTGCCAGCAGTCTCCGACAGGGTGGCGCTGAAGCTTTCTTT CASSLRQGGAEAFF
TRBJ1-4 TRBD1 - TRBV4-2 TGTGCCAGCAGCCAAGTTGGACAGGGGAATGAAAAACTGTTTTTT CASSQVGQGNEKLFF
TRBJ2-7 TRBD2 - TRBV27 TGTGCCAGCCGCCTAAGGGGACTAGCGGGAGCCCACGAGCAGTACTTC CASRLRGLAGAHEQYF
TRBJ1-2 TRBD1 - TRBV6-5 TGTGCCAGCAGTTTACAGGGGGCGAATGGCTACACCTTC CASSLQGANGYTF
TRBJ2-1 - - TRBV11-1 TGTGCCAGCAGCTCCCCGCAGGGCTCCTACAATGAGCAGTTCTTC CASSSPQGSYNEQFF
TRBJ1-6 - - TRBV6-4 TGTGCCAGCAGTTACAGGGATTCTAATTCACCCCTCCACTTT CASSYRDSNSPLHF
TRBJ2-1 - - TRBV7-2 TGTGCCAGCAGTTACCGCGGGACGAACAATGAGCAGTTCTTC CASSYRGTNNEQFF
TRBJ2-7 - - TRBV28 TGTGCCAGCAGTTCGCCTACAGGGATCTATCTGCACTTC CASSSPTGIYLHF
TRBJ1-2 TRBD1 - TRBV6-1 TGTGCCAGCACCAGGGGGAACTATGGCTACACCTTC CASTRGNYGYTF
TRBJ2-3 - - TRBV5-1 TGCGCCAGCAGCTTGGCGGGAATTCCCACAGATACGCAGTATTTT CASSLAGIPTDTQYF
TRBJ1-1 - once TRBV5-1 TGCGCCAGCAGCGGGCGACAGACGAACACTGAAGCTTTCTTT CASSGRQTNTEAFF
TRBJ1-5 - - TRBV19 TGTGCCAGTAGATACGGGGTCAATCAGCCCCAGCATTTT CASRYGVNQPQHF
TRBJ2-1 TRBD2 - TRBV5-1 TGCGCCAGCAGCTTGCGCGGGAGCTCCTACAATGAGCAGTTCTTC CASSLRGSSYNEQFF
TRBJ1-1 - - TRBV27 TGTGCCAGCGCGGGAATAAACACTGAAGCTTTCTTT CASAGINTEAFF
TRBJ2-7 - - TRBV7-9 TGTGCCAGCAGCGGGGGCAGGGAGTCCTACGAGCAGTACTTC CASSGGRESYEQYF
TRBJ1-2 - - TRBV4-1 TGCGCCAGCAGCCAAATATATCAAGGGGCGGTAGAAGGCTACACCTTC CASSQIYQGAVEGYTF
TRBJ2-1 - - TRBV27 TGTGCCAGCAGTCCCTCTAGCCGCCCGCTCATCGATGAGCAGTTCTTC CASSPSSRPLIDEQFF
TRBJ1-3 TRBD1 - TRBV11-3 TGTGCCAGCAGCTCCAGACAGGGAAGTGGAAACACCATATATTTT CASSSRQGSGNTIYF
TRBJ2-7 - - TRBV2 TGTGCCAGTTGTCCGCGGCGCCGATGCGGCGAGCAGTACTTC CASCPRRRCGEQYF
TRBJ2-1 TRBD1 once TRBV10-2 TGCGCCAGCGGAACAGGGGTAAGGGGGTGGAATGAGCAGTTCTTC CASGTGVRGWNEQFF
TRBJ2-7 TRBD2 once TRBV7-2 TGTGCCAGCAGCCCCCGGGGAGGGACCTACGAGCAGTACTTC CASSPRGGTYEQYF
TRBJ2-7 - - TRBV5-1 TGCGCCAGCAGCTTGGGTAGTGCTAGTTACGAGCAGTACTTC CASSLGSASYEQYF
TRBJ1-4 TRBD1 - TRBV27 TGTGCCAGCAGGAGGACAGGGAATGAAAAACTGTTTTTT CASRRTGNEKLFF
TRBJ2-3 TRBD2 once TRBV30 TGTGCCTGGAGTGTCCCCACGACTAGCGGGGTGGGGGATACGCAGTATTTT CAWSVPTTSGVGDTQYF
TRBJ1-4 - - TRBV23-1 TGCGCCAGCAGTCTTACAGGGTCGGTTAAAGAAAAACTGTTTTTT CASSLTGSVKEKLFF
TRBJ1-5 TRBD1 few TRBV19 TGTGCCAGCCGGGAGCCCGGGACAGGGGTCCTCAATCAGCCCCAGCATTTT CASREPGTGVLNQPQHF
TRBJ1-5 - - TRBV2 TGTGCCAGCAGTAGGGAGGGGGATCAGCCCCAGCATTTT CASSREGDQPQHF
TRBJ2-1 TRBD1 - TRBV7-2 TGTGCCAGCAGCTTAGCTTGGGACAGGGACAATGAGCAGTTCTTC CASSLAWDRDNEQFF
TRBJ1-1 - - TRBV19 TGTGCCAGTAGTATGATGGCGGGTACGAACACTGAAGCTTTCTTT CASSMMAGTNTEAFF
TRBJ1-2 - - TRBV7-9 TGTGCCAGCAGCTCTTGGTACTCTGATAGTTCGGGAGGCTACACCTTC CASSSWYSDSSGGYTF
TRBJ1-2 - - TRBV29-1 TGCAGCGTGGAGGGTTCCGGCTATGGCTACACCTTC CSVEGSGYGYTF
TRBJ2-7 - - TRBV7-9 TGTGCCAGCAGCATCCGGACTGGAAGCTCCTACGAGCAGTACTTC CASSIRTGSSYEQYF
TRBJ2-7 TRBD1 - TRBV4-3 TGCGCCAGCAGTCACGGACAGGGGAGCTCCTACGAGCAGTACTTC CASSHGQGSSYEQYF
TRBJ2-3 - few TRBV6-1 TGTGCCAGCAAGCGCACAGATACGCAGTATTTT CASKRTDTQYF
TRBJ1-2 TRBD1 - TRBV9 TGTGCCAGCAGCGTAGAAGACAGGGTCGGGGGCTACACCTTC CASSVEDRVGGYTF
TRBJ2-2 - - TRBV5-1 TGCGCCAGCAGCTTGGATGCCGGGAACGATCGGGCCGGGGAGCTGTTTTTT CASSLDAGNDRAGELFF
TRBJ2-3 - - TRBV5-1 TGCGCCAGCCGTCTTAGCGGTTATAGCACAGATACGCAGTATTTT CASRLSGYSTDTQYF
TRBJ2-3 TRBD2 - TRBV5-1 TGCGCCAGCAGCCCGCCTAGCGGGAGGGCTACAGATACGCAGTATTTT CASSPPSGRATDTQYF
TRBJ1-1 - few TRBV2 TGTGCCAGCAGTGTGGGGGGAGCGGTGAACACTGAAGCTTTCTTT CASSVGGAVNTEAFF
TRBJ2-7 - - TRBV6-1 TGTGCCAGCAGTGAAGCCTTGGGGCAGGCGGCTAACGAGCAGTACTTC CASSEALGQAANEQYF
TRBJ2-5 TRBD1 - TRBV7-9 TGTGCCAGCAGCTCGTACAGGGGAAACCAGTACTTC CASSSYRGNQYF
TRBJ2-2 TRBD2 - TRBV19 TGTGCCAGTAGAAGCTCGGGACTAGCGGGGAACACCGGGGAGCTGTTTTTT CASRSSGLAGNTGELFF
TRBJ2-7 TRBD1 few TRBV4-1 TGCGCCAGCAGCCAATCCCCCGGGACAGCACTCTACGAGCAGTACTTC CASSQSPGTALYEQYF
TRBJ1-6 TRBD1 few TRBV19 TGTGCCAGTAATTTTGGGACAGGGCGGAATTCACCCCTCCACTTT CASNFGTGRNSPLHF